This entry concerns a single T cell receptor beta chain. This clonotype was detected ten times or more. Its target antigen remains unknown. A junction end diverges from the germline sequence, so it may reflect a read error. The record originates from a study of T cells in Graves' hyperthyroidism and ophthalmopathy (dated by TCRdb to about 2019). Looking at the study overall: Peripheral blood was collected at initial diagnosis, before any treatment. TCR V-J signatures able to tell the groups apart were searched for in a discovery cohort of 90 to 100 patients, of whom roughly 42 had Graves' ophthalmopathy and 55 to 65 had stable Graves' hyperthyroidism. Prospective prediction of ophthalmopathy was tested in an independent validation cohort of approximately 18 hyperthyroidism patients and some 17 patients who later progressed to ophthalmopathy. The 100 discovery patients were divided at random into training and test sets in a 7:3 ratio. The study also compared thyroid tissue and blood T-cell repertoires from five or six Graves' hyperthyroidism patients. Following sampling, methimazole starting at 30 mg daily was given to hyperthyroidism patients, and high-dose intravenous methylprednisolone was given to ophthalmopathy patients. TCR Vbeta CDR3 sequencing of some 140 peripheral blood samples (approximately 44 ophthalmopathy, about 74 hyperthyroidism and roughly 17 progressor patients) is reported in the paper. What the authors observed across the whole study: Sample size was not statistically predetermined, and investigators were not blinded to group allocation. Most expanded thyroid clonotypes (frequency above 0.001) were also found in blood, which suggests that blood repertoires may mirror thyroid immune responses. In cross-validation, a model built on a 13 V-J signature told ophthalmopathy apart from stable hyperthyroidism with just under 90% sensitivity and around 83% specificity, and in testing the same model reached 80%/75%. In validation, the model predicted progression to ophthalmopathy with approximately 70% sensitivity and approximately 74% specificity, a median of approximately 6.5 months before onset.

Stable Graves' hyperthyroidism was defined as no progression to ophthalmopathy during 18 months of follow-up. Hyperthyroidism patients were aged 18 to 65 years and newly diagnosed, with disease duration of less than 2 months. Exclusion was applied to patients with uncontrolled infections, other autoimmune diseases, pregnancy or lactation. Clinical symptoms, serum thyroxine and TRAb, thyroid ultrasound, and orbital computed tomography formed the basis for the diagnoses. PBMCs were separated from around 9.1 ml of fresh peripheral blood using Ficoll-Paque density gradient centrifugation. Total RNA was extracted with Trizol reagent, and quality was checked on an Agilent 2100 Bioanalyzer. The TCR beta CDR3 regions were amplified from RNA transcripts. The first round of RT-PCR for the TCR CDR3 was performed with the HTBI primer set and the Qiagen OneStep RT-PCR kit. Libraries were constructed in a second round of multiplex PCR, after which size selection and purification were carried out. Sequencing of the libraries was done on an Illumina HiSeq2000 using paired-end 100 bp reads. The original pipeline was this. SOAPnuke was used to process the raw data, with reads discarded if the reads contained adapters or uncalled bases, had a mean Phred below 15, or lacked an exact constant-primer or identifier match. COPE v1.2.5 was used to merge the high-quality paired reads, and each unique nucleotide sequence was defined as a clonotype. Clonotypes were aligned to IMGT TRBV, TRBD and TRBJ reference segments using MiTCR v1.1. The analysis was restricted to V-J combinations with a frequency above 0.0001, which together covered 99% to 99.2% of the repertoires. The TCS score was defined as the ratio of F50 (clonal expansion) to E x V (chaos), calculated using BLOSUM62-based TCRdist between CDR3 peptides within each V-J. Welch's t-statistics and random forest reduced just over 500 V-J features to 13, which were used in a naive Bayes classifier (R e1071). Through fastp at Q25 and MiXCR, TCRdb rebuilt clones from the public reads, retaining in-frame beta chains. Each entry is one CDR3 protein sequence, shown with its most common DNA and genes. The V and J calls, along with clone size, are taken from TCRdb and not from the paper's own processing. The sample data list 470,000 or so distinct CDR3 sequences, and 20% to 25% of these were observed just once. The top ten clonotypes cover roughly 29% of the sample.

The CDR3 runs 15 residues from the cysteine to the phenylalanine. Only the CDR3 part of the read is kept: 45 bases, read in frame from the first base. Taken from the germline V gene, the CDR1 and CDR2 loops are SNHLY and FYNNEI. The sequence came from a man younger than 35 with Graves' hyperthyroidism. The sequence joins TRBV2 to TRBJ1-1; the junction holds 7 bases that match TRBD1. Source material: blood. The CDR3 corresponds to CASSERQGLNTEAFF. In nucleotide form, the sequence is TGCGCCAGCAGTGAGAGACAGGGATTGAACACTGAAGCTTTCTTT.